These 27 T cell receptor beta chains were all obtained from the same sample, sequenced in a study of blood T cells in healthy people across ages. Combining a sample-barcoded 5' primer with a J-beta primer mix, a second PCR ran for roughly 7 to 12 cycles. TCRdb fed the 5' RACE reads into MiXCR, producing one record per CDR3 protein. The sample has over a million distinct CDR3 sequences, 40% to 55% seen once. The sequencing sample was made of blood. The receptors were sampled from a woman aged 60-70 years in good health.

This clonotype was counted only a few times. V is TRBV20-1 and J is TRBJ1-4, with D unclear. The germline V and J ends were trimmed by 5 bases and 7 bases, with 14 bases remaining between them. This CDR3 has 13 residues. CDR1 and CDR2 from the germline V gene are DFQATT and SNEGSKA (reference sequence). DNA for the CDR3: TGCAGTGCTTCGACACTGGGGAGTGAAAAACTGTTTTTT. The encoded protein is CSASTLGSEKLFF.

The chain recombines TRBV7-2 with TRBJ2-4; D possibly corresponds to TRBD1 (6 bases). The end of the DNA aligns better with TRBJ2-5, so the J call may be wrong. The CDR3 has 13 residues. Germline lookup yields CDR1 SGHTA and CDR2 FQGNSA. The CDR3 DNA sequence: TGTGCCAGCAGCGCTGGACAGCGAGAGACCCAGTACTTC. This translates into CASSAGQRETQYF.

The chain joins TRBV6-1 to TRBJ2-3; 11 bases agree with TRBD2. J gave up 2 bases and V 6 bases, and 7 bases lay outside the gene matches. The CDR3 has 16 amino acids. The germline gives CDR1 MNHNS, CDR2 SASEGT. The CDR3 DNA reads as TGTGCCAGCAGCCCAACTAGCGGGGGTCTCACAGATACGCAGTATTTT. Amino acids: CASSPTSGGLTDTQYF.

The V and J genes are TRBV27 and TRBJ2-7, with D perhaps matching TRBD1 or TRBD2 (7 bases each). The V and J ends lost 10 bases and 1 base respectively, with 20 bases between them. Germline lookup yields CDR1 MNHEY and CDR2 SMNVEV (reference sequence). CDR3 size: 15 residues. CDR3 sequence: CANSPGGQPSYEQYF. CDR3 in DNA: TGTGCCAACAGCCCGGGGGGACAGCCTTCCTACGAGCAGTACTTC.

This clonotype showed up just a few times. The CDR3: CASSQDSGGDTQYF. Here the CDR3 DNA reads TGTGCCAGCAGCCAAGATAGTGGGGGAGATACGCAGTATTTT. This chain links TRBV14 with TRBJ2-3; D could derive from TRBD1 or TRBD2 (5 bases each). The CDR3 has 14 residues. V lost 0 bases, J lost 5 bases, and 9 bases lay in between. Germline CDR1 SGHDN, CDR2 FVKESK. Complete variable domain (other parts from reference TRBV14 and TRBJ2-3): EAGVTQFPSHSVIEKGQTVTLRCDPISGHDNLYWYRRVMGKEIKFLLHFVKESKQDESGMPNNRFLAERTGGTYSTLKVQPAELEDSGVYFCASSQDSGGDTQYFGPGTRLTVL.

This chain connects TRBV18 to TRBJ2-7; TRBD2 might be the D (6 bases). The end of the DNA aligns better with TRBJ2-5, so the J call may be wrong. This CDR3 region has 16 residues. Germline CDR1 and CDR2: KGHSH and LQKENI. The CDR3 here is CASSPGAGIAKETQYF. DNA of the CDR3: TGTGCCAGCTCACCAGGCGCGGGGATCGCTAAAGAGACCCAGTACTTC.

This clonotype was seen more than once but under ten times. The genes are TRBV20-1 and TRBJ2-1; D possibly uses TRBD1 or TRBD2 (5 bases each). Trimming cost V 5 bases and J 2 bases, with 16 bases left between them. The CDR3 is made up of 15 amino acids. Germline V gene data show CDR1 as DFQATT and CDR2 as SNEGSKA (reference sequence). CDR3 coding DNA: TGCAGTGCTCCCGGACAAGCGGTCGCCTACAATGAGCAGTTCTTC. Translating it yields CSAPGQAVAYNEQFF.

This clonotype has a single count. The chain couples TRBV3-1 to TRBJ2-7; TRBD1 is a possible D gene (5 bases). V lost 1 base and J 2 bases, leaving 12 bases between the germline ends. In germline, CDR1 is LGHDT, CDR2 YNNKEL (reference sequence). The CDR3 runs 15 residues. The CDR3 nucleotides read TGTGCCAGCAGCCAAGGAGGCGACAGTGCCTACGAGCAGTACTTC. Its protein is CASSQGGDSAYEQYF.

The rearrangement uses TRBV6-6 and TRBJ1-2, with D perhaps TRBD1 (6 bases). Germline V gives CDR1 MNHNY, CDR2 SVGAGI (reference sequence). Trimming cost V 5 bases and J 1 base, with 11 bases left between them. CDR3 length equals 14 residues. The CDR3 DNA is TGTGCCAGCAGTGAGACGGGACATAACTATGGCTACACCTTC. Its translation is CASSETGHNYGYTF.

This rearrangement joins TRBV12-3 or TRBV12-4 to TRBJ2-5; no reliable D call. The CDR3 is 13 amino acids. V shed 7 bases and J shed 10 bases, with 19 bases lying between them. DNA for the CDR3: TGTGCCAGCATATTAACCAATGGGGTCGACCAGTACTTC. Translating gives CASILTNGVDQYF.

The chain links TRBV10-3 to TRBJ1-1; no definite D call. The V and J ends lost 8 bases and 1 base respectively, with 11 bases between them. This CDR3 spans 13 amino acids. The germline V gene encodes CDR1 ENHRY and CDR2 SYGVKD. CDR3 nucleotide sequence: TGTGCCATCGGTGGGGAGGGGAACACTGAAGCTTTCTTT. It encodes CAIGGEGNTEAFF.

This clonotype was recorded at least ten times. The chain joins TRBV10-3 to TRBJ2-5, with D tentatively TRBD1 (6 bases). Germline V CDR1 and CDR2: ENHRY, SYGVKD. This CDR3 has 14 amino acids. The V gene lost 5 bases and the J gene lost 2 bases, with 12 bases spanning the gap. The CDR3 spells CAISIGGRQETQYF. CDR3 bases: TGTGCCATCAGTATAGGGGGACGACAAGAGACCCAGTACTTC.

This clonotype was seen once. The chain couples TRBV18 to TRBJ2-7, with a tentative D call TRBD1 (6 bases). The length of the CDR3 is 17 residues. The germline V gene encodes CDR1 KGHSH and CDR2 LQKENI. The V and J ends lost 6 bases and 2 bases respectively, with 23 bases between them. CDR3 amino acids: CASSPTTTARGAYEQYF. The CDR3 DNA reads as TGTGCCAGCTCGCCTACCACGACGGCCAGGGGAGCCTACGAGCAGTACTTC.

This clonotype was detected a few times. This sequence joins TRBV3-1 and TRBJ2-1, with 7 bases matching TRBD1. Germline V gene sequence: CDR1 LGHDT, CDR2 YNNKEL (reference sequence). J was trimmed by 2 bases and V by 0 bases; bases with no gene match: 1. This CDR3 spans 15 amino acids. The CDR3 here is CASSQEGTAYNEQFF. In DNA form, the CDR3 reads TGTGCCAGCAGCCAAGAGGGGACAGCCTACAATGAGCAGTTCTTC.

This chain uses TRBV6-5 with TRBJ2-1; TRBD2 matches at 15 bases. The CDR3 consists of 19 residues. CDR1 and CDR2 (germline): MNHEY, SVGAGI. The junction had 11 bases not matched to a gene; V was cut back by 4 bases and J by 4 bases. In DNA form, the CDR3 reads TGTGCCAGCAGTTCGAGGACTAGCGGGAGGGCCGGGAATTACAATGAGCAGTTCTTC. Translation gives CASSSRTSGRAGNYNEQFF.

This clonotype was seen a few times. The chain links TRBV9 to TRBJ1-4; possibly TRBD1 for D (5 bases). The V end lost 0 bases, the J end lost 8 bases, and 11 bases lay between the germline ends. CDR3 length: 14 residues. CDR1 is SGDLS, CDR2 YYNGEE, per germline. In DNA form, the CDR3 reads TGTGCCAGCAGCGTAGGGGGGACGAGGGAAAAACTGTTTTTT. Its protein is CASSVGGTREKLFF. Complete variable domain (other parts from reference TRBV9 and TRBJ1-4): DSGVTQTPKHLITATGQRVTLRCSPRSGDLSVYWYQQSLDQGLQFLIQYYNGEERAKGNILERFSAQQFPDLHSELNLSSLELGDSALYFCASSVGGTREKLFFGSGTQLSVL.

This clonotype was counted only a few times. The rearrangement links TRBV20-1 to TRBJ2-5; 8 positions match TRBD2. There are 18 residues in the CDR3. V gave up 5 bases and J gave up 2 bases; unmatched junction bases: 19. Germline V CDR1 and CDR2: DFQATT, SNEGSKA (reference sequence). The CDR3 nucleotides are TGCAGTGCTTTTCCCATATTAGCGGGACTTTCTCTTCAAGAGACCCAGTACTTC. It specifies CSAFPILAGLSLQETQYF.

The J gene is TRBJ1-6, the V gene TRBV13; 9 bases match TRBD1. With V trimmed by 3 bases and J by 7 bases, 4 bases remained unmatched. The germline CDR1 and CDR2 sequences are PRHDT and FYEKMQ (reference sequence). This CDR3 is 15 amino acids long. The CDR3 DNA sequence: TGTGCCAGCAGCTTGGGGACAGGGAAGAATTCACCCCTCCACTTT. This encodes CASSLGTGKNSPLHF. Together with reference TRBV13 and TRBJ1-6, the CDR3 gives the full variable domain: AAGVIQSPRHLIKEKRETATLKCYPIPRHDTVYWYQQGPGQDPQFLISFYEKMQSDKGSIPDRFSAQQFSDYHSELNMSSLELGDSALYFCASSLGTGKNSPLHFGNGTRLTVT.

The chain carries TRBV25-1 and TRBJ1-1, with D unclear. Germline V CDR1 and CDR2: MGHDK, SYGVNS. The CDR3 has 13 amino acids. The germline V and J ends were trimmed by 2 bases and 9 bases, with 13 bases remaining between them. The CDR3: CASSEPGSVKAFF. The CDR3 DNA follows: TGTGCCAGCAGTGAACCTGGATCGGTAAAAGCTTTCTTT.

The V gene is TRBV29-1, the J gene TRBJ2-5; D is perhaps TRBD1 (5 bases). Trimming shortened V by 4 bases and J by 2 bases, and 20 bases separated the two germline ends. This CDR3 region has 16 residues. Germline-derived CDR1 and CDR2 are SQVTM and ANQGSEA. CDR3 region: CSVGGPWQGRQETQYF. CDR3 nucleotide sequence: TGCAGCGTTGGAGGACCCTGGCAGGGAAGACAAGAGACCCAGTACTTC.

About this clonotype: A much larger clone differs from this one at a single base, so this may be a read error. DNA for the CDR3: TGTGCCAGCACCAACAAAGATACGCAGTATTTT. Translation gives CASTNKDTQYF. V usage is TRBV7-9 and J usage is TRBJ2-3; no clear D. Germline V lookup: CDR1 SEHNR, CDR2 FQNEAQ (reference sequence). V was trimmed by 7 bases and J by 5 bases, leaving 7 bases between them. The CDR3 extends over 11 amino acids.

This rearrangement joins TRBV10-3 to TRBJ1-4; the D is unclear. V was pared by 4 bases and J by 0 bases, with 9 bases between. This CDR3 has 15 residues. The germline V gene encodes CDR1 ENHRY and CDR2 SYGVKD. This chain's CDR3 is CAISATGATNEKLFF. CDR3 DNA: TGTGCCATCAGTGCAACTGGGGCAACTAATGAAAAACTGTTTTTT.

This clonotype was counted once. A read error may produce the germline difference seen at one junction end. This chain uses TRBV20-1 with TRBJ2-7, with 11 bases that match TRBD1. The germline CDR1 and CDR2 sequences are DFQATT and SNEGSKA (reference sequence). This CDR3 region has 14 residues. CDR3 in amino acids: CNARMGQGGYEQYF. CDR3 sequence (DNA): TGCAATGCTAGAATGGGACAGGGGGGATACGAGCAGTACTTC.

The chain couples TRBV20-1 to TRBJ2-1; TRBD1 might be the D (6 bases). V was trimmed by 6 bases and J by 0 bases, leaving 12 bases between them. Per germline, CDR1 DFQATT and CDR2 SNEGSKA (reference sequence). The CDR3 is made up of 14 amino acids. The CDR3 here is CSAPKGGSYNEQFF. The CDR3 DNA is TGCAGTGCCCCCAAAGGGGGCTCCTACAATGAGCAGTTCTTC.

Only a few counts were recorded for this clonotype. V is TRBV7-9 and J is TRBJ1-5; 7 positions agree with TRBD1. There are 14 residues in the CDR3. V lost 5 bases to trimming and J lost 7 bases; unmatched junction nucleotides: 8. Per germline, CDR1 SEHNR and CDR2 FQNEAQ (reference sequence). The CDR3 reads CASSPGTADQPQHF. The CDR3 coding sequence is TGTGCCAGCAGCCCTGGGACAGCTGACCAGCCCCAGCATTTT. The full variable domain, rest sourced from reference TRBV7-9 and TRBJ1-5, is DTGVSQNPRHKITKRGQNVTFRCDPISEHNRLYWYRQTLGQGPEFLTYFQNEAQLEKSRLLSDRFSAERPKGSFSTLEIQRTEQGDSAMYLCASSPGTADQPQHFGDGTRLSIL.

This chain joins TRBV20-1 and TRBJ2-5; the D gene is possibly TRBD1 (5 bases). V gave up 5 bases and J gave up 2 bases, with 9 bases separating them. Germline V gene data show CDR1 as DFQATT and CDR2 as SNEGSKA (reference sequence). CDR3 length equals 12 residues. The CDR3 sequence: CSALDNQETQYF. The CDR3 nucleotides read TGCAGTGCTCTGGACAATCAAGAGACCCAGTACTTC.

As to this clonotype: The junction shows a germline mismatch at one end, possibly a read error. The rearrangement joins TRBV3-1 to TRBJ1-4, with a possible D match to TRBD1 (5 bases). This CDR3 has 15 residues. Germline V lookup: CDR1 LGHDT, CDR2 YNNKEL (reference sequence). CDR3 amino acids: CGSSTPGPRNEKLFF. The CDR3 DNA reads TGTGGCAGCAGCACCCCAGGGCCTCGGAATGAAAAACTGTTTTTT.